This TCR beta chain appears in the sequencing data of a study of T cell changes during pregnancy in multiple sclerosis. V gave up 6 bases and J gave up 10 bases; unmatched junction bases: 10. Germline loops: CDR1 SNHLY, CDR2 FYNNEI. The CDR3 length is 14 residues. This clone was counted a single time. The data were produced by immunoSEQ multiplex PCR, yet TCRdb's version contains in-frame clones alone and is incomplete. The repertoire consists of tens of thousands of clones, with 90% occurring once and the leading ten covering about 1.5%. V gene TRBV2 combines with J gene TRBJ2-1; 9 bases match TRBD1. Sequences were derived from peripheral blood, sampled in the first trimester of pregnancy. The TCR was taken from a female donor in good health, enrolled as a control in a pregnancy study. For the CDR3, the DNA is TGTGCCAGCAGCAGGGGACAGGGCCCGAGGGAGCAGTTCTTC. It encodes CASSRGQGPREQFF.